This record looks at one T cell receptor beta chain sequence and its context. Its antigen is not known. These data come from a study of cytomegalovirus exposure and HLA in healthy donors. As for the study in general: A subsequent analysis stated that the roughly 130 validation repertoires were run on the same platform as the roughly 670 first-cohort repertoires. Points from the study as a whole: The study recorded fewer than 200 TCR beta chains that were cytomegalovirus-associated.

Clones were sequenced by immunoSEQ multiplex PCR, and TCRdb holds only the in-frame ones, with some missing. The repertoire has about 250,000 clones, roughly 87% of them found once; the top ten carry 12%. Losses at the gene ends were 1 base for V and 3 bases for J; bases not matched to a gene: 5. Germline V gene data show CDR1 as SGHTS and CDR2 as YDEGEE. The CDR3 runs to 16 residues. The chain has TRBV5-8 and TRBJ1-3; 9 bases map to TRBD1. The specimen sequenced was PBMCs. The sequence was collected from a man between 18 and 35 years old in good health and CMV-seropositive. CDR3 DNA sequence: TGTGCCAGCAGCTTGAACAGGGGGCTAGGTGGAAACACCATATATTTT. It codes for CASSLNRGLGGNTIYF. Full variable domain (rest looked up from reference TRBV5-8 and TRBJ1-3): EAGVTQSPTHLIKTRGQQATLRCSPISGHTSVYWYQQALGLGLQFLLWYDEGEERNRGNFPPRFSGRQFPNYSSELNVNALELEDSALYLCASSLNRGLGGNTIYFGEGSWLTVV.